This T cell receptor beta chain was identified in a study of cytomegalovirus exposure and HLA in healthy donors. About this clone itself: Its matching antigen is unknown.

Findings of the study overall: Cytomegalovirus association was listed for 150 to 200 TCR beta chains. CMV serostatus was the only immune exposure information that was available.

The donors were healthy bone marrow donors. Trimming stripped 5 bases from V and 6 bases from J, with 19 bases between. The CDR3 has 15 amino acids. CDR1 and CDR2 (germline): MDHEN, SYDVKM. The PCR employed 60 Vbeta primers together with 13 Jbeta primers. Data came from immunoSEQ multiplex PCR; TCRdb stores just in-frame clones and leaves some out. Found here are under 200,000 clones, roughly 80% of them singletons; the top ten hold under 1%. This TCR derives from a girl aged 2-10 years in good health and CMV-seropositive. The sample comprised PBMCs. The V call is TRBV28, the J call TRBJ1-2, with D possibly TRBD1 on 5 matching bases. This chain's CDR3 is CASSPVGRDDNGYTF. The CDR3 DNA reads TGTGCCAGCAGTCCCGTAGGCAGGGATGATAATGGCTACACCTTC.